This entry features one TCR beta chain sequence. One end of the junction varies from germline; a read error may be responsible. Germline CDR1 and CDR2: LGHDT and YNNKEL (reference sequence). The CDR3 has 14 residues. The data derive from a study of blood T cell repertoires in COVID-19. Methods used by the authors: The authors estimated nucleated cell counts from reference gene primer amplification. The data were produced by immunoSEQ multiplex PCR, yet TCRdb's version contains in-frame clones alone and is incomplete. D and trimming were read from the DNA, whereas the V and J calls and clone size are those reported in that table. The repertoire holds nearly 400,000 clones, with around 92% as singletons. Everyone who took part was roughly 18 to 89 years old, and they came from about 25 US areas. Either two negative PCRs, clearance, or symptom resolution qualified Cohort 3 donors as recovered.

What was sequenced was PBMCs or T cells enriched from blood (not recorded which). The V gene is TRBV3-1 (or the pseudogene TRBV3-2), the J gene TRBJ2-1, with TRBD1 as a possible D gene (5 bases). The receptor comes from a woman in her 30s who had recovered from COVID-19. CDR3 in DNA: TGTGCCAGCAGTCAAGGGGCAATCTACAATGAGCAGTTCTTC. This encodes CASSQGAIYNEQFF.